What follows is one TCR beta chain and its context. Under the authors' procedure: Scientists estimated how many nucleated cells there were by amplifying reference gene primers. TCRdb's table, derived via immunoSEQ multiplex PCR, lists solely in-frame clones and lacks some. V and J calls and clone size come straight from that table; D and trimming were deduced from the DNA. The sample lists about 140,000 clones, roughly 87% occurring once. This sample is drawn from a study of blood T cell repertoires in COVID-19. Study-wide background: The study drew acute and convalescent COVID-19 samples from the United States, Italy and Spain. PBMCs, B-cell-depleted T cells, or T cells were the source of the cDNA or gDNA that made up the material.

The CDR3 is 16 amino acids. Between the trimmed V and J ends, which lost 0 bases and 3 bases, there was a span of 15 bases. Germline V gives CDR1 SGHTS, CDR2 YDEGEE. The source of this sequence is a man aged 65 to 85 with acute or convalescent COVID-19. This rearrangement joins TRBV5-8 to TRBJ1-2, with D unclear. The source material was peripheral blood. CDR3 DNA sequence: TGTGCCAGCAGCTTGGCTGGAGGGTCGGCATACTATGGCTACACCTTC. Protein sequence: CASSLAGGSAYYGYTF.